A selection of T cell receptor beta chains follows, all from one sample in a study of identical twins. TCRdb passed the 5' RACE reads through MiXCR, listing each CDR3 protein once. This table holds around 280,000 distinct CDR3 sequences, approximately 8% found once. The same data also went into a second study, on yellow fever vaccine responses in identical twins.

Sequencing input: memory (CD45RO+) T cells sorted from blood. All receptors come from a woman between 18 and 30 years old in good health. Each CDR3 is given with its conserved first and last residue. The D gene is left open where the match is weak. A row's size may be missing; if present it is once, few, many or a size class.

d_gene: TRBD2
v_gene: TRBV19
j_gene: TRBJ2-3
abundance: few
CDR3aa: CASTLTSGVPDTQYF
CDR3nt: TGTGCCAGTACACTGACTAGCGGGGTCCCAGATACGCAGTATTTT

d_gene: .
v_gene: TRBV6-5
j_gene: TRBJ1-2
abundance: few
CDR3aa: CASSYSKRGSNYGYTF
CDR3nt: TGTGCCAGCAGTTACTCGAAAAGGGGCAGTAACTATGGCTACACCTTC

d_gene: .
v_gene: TRBV15
j_gene: TRBJ2-1
abundance: many
CDR3aa: CATSRDVGGAYNEQFF
CDR3nt: TGTGCCACCAGCAGAGATGTGGGGGGTGCTTACAATGAGCAGTTCTTC

d_gene: .
v_gene: TRBV19
j_gene: TRBJ2-6
abundance: .
CDR3aa: CATSEMISGANVLTF
CDR3nt: TGTGCCACCTCAGAAATGATCTCTGGGGCCAACGTCCTGACTTTC

d_gene: .
v_gene: TRBV19
j_gene: TRBJ1-5
abundance: many
CDR3aa: CASNRVAQPQHF
CDR3nt: TGTGCCAGTAATCGAGTGGCTCAGCCCCAGCATTTT

d_gene: TRBD1
v_gene: TRBV10-3
j_gene: TRBJ2-3
abundance: few
CDR3aa: CAISDSGTGVSDTQYF
CDR3nt: TGTGCCATCAGTGATTCCGGGACAGGGGTTTCGGATACGCAGTATTTT

d_gene: TRBD2
v_gene: TRBV5-1
j_gene: TRBJ2-7
abundance: .
CDR3aa: CASRPHLTSGDGKQYF
CDR3nt: TGCGCCAGCAGGCCACACCTTACTAGCGGGGACGGAAAGCAGTACTTC

d_gene: TRBD2
v_gene: TRBV14
j_gene: TRBJ2-2
abundance: few
CDR3aa: CASSQAGLAGAGELFF
CDR3nt: TGTGCCAGCAGCCAAGCGGGACTAGCAGGGGCCGGGGAGCTGTTTTTT

d_gene: TRBD2
v_gene: TRBV6-1
j_gene: TRBJ2-1
abundance: few
CDR3aa: CASSVGTSGSIQQFF
CDR3nt: TGTGCCAGCTCCGTTGGGACTAGCGGGAGTATCCAGCAGTTCTTC

d_gene: .
v_gene: TRBV6-6
j_gene: TRBJ1-1
abundance: .
CDR3aa: CASNFGNTEAFF
CDR3nt: TGTGCCAGCAACTTTGGGAACACTGAAGCTTTCTTT

d_gene: .
v_gene: TRBV18
j_gene: TRBJ2-2
abundance: many
CDR3aa: CASSLGDGELFF
CDR3nt: TGTGCCAGCTCACTCGGGGACGGGGAGCTGTTTTTT